This T cell receptor beta chain stems from a study of T cell responses to AZD1222 COVID-19 vaccine. The overall study: Samples with a second dose at about 4 or about 12 weeks were pooled together.

V trimming: 2 bases; J trimming: 5 bases; junction bases outside the gene matches: 1. This CDR3 has 14 residues. Germline-derived CDR1 and CDR2 are SGHRS and YFSETQ. The method was immunoSEQ multiplex PCR; TCRdb's version includes in-frame clones alone and lacks a portion of them. The data hold some 120,000 clones, with around 90% observed a single time. Overall study results and limits: Regions 160-218 and 743-854 held dominance among vaccine-associated CD4 TCRs, which spanned spike. Donors skewed white British and female; clonal diversity was possibly underestimated. Nearly half of unique spike-specific TCRs reportedly avoided B.1.351 and B.1.1.7 mutated regions.

Details on this clone: Its cognate antigen is unknown.

The chain carries TRBV5-1 and TRBJ2-3; 11 nucleotides agree with TRBD2. The source of this sequence is an adult in good health. Here the sequenced sample was peripheral blood, taken on day 0 of AZD1222 vaccination. This chain's CDR3 is CASSLGTSGDTQYF. The DNA for the CDR3 is TGCGCCAGCAGCTTAGGGACTAGCGGAGATACGCAGTATTTT. The full variable domain, completed using reference TRBV5-1 and TRBJ2-3, is KAGVTQTPRYLIKTRGQQVTLSCSPISGHRSVSWYQQTPGQGLQFLFEYFSETQRNKGNFPGRFSGRQFSNSRSEMNVSTLELGDSALYLCASSLGTSGDTQYFGPGTRLTVL.